A single sample is the source of the 10 T cell receptor beta chains below, sequenced in a study of neoadjuvant anti-PD-1 for oral cavity cancer. Time point of the sample: after neoadjuvant nivolumab, at surgical resection. Clones were read by immunoSEQ multiplex PCR, and TCRdb kept only the in-frame ones, dropping some. The top ten clones hold more than 3% of a sample with about 72,000 clones, roughly 81% of them seen once. The starting material was PBMCs, obtained after nivolumab (anti-PD-1) treatment. Every receptor here comes from a person aged 35 to 85 with oral cavity squamous cell carcinoma.

The chain joins TRBV4-2 to TRBJ1-4; D unclear. The CDR3 spans 16 residues. Germline V lookup: CDR1 LGHNA, CDR2 YNFKEQ. Trimming removed 0 bases from V and 4 bases from J, with 12 bases in between. CDR3: CASSQDYGRGNEKLFF. In nucleotides, the CDR3 is TGTGCCAGCAGCCAAGATTACGGTCGGGGTAATGAAAAACTGTTTTTT.

Remarks on this clone: Its ends do not fully match the called genes, so a read error is possible. The chain has TRBV10-1 and TRBJ2-7; 7 bases are shared with TRBD1. The CDR3 has 16 residues. Germline CDR1 and CDR2: WNHNN and SYGVQD (reference sequence). CDR3 region: CASSESPLTGTREQLF. The DNA for the CDR3 is TGCGCCAGCAGTGAATCCCCGCTGACAGGGACCCGCGAGCAGTTGTTC.

CDR3 sequence reads: CASSEYPRGANGYTF. The CDR3 DNA is TGTGCCAGCAGTGAATACCCGAGGGGGGCGAATGGCTACACCTTC. The rearrangement joins TRBV6-1 to TRBJ1-2; the D gene is possibly TRBD1 (6 bases). V lost 2 bases, J lost 6 bases, and 16 bases lay in between. CDR1 MNHNS and CDR2 SASEGT come from the germline V gene. The CDR3 is 15 amino acids.

The CDR3 sequence: CASRSGQGYEQYF. The CDR3 bases are TGTGCCAGCAGATCGGGACAGGGCTACGAGCAGTACTTC. V is TRBV6-5 and J is TRBJ2-7; 9 nucleotides agree with TRBD1. With V trimmed by 6 bases and J by 3 bases, 3 bases remained unmatched. This CDR3 has 13 amino acids. Germline V gene lookup returns CDR1 MNHEY and CDR2 SVGAGI.

V and J are TRBV18 and TRBJ2-5, with 7 bases fitting TRBD2. Germline V gene data show CDR1 as KGHSH and CDR2 as LQKENI. V dropped 3 bases and J dropped 5; count of bases not matched to a gene: 6. The CDR3 is 14 residues long. CDR3 bases: TGTGCCAGCTCACCCCCTCGGGGAGGGGAGACCCAGTACTTC. Protein sequence: CASSPPRGGETQYF.

This chain links TRBV5-1 with TRBJ2-7, with 11 bases aligning to TRBD2. Germline loops: CDR1 SGHRS, CDR2 YFSETQ. The junction had 9 bases not matched to a gene; V was cut back by 5 bases and J by 2 bases. The CDR3 is 16 residues long. The CDR3 region is CASRATGTSGAYEQYF. In DNA, the CDR3 is TGCGCCAGCAGGGCCACGGGGACTAGCGGAGCCTACGAGCAGTACTTC.

This chain uses TRBV10-3 with TRBJ1-1; unclear D gene. Germline loops: CDR1 ENHRY, CDR2 SYGVKD. The CDR3 is 13 amino acids. Deletions cut 5 bases from V and 4 bases from J, with 11 bases between. The CDR3 nucleotides are TGTGCCATCAGTCCGGGAGGGTTCACTGAAGCTTTCTTT. Translation gives CAISPGGFTEAFF.

A word on this clone: This same CDR3 is encoded by further DNA sequences in the sample. The genes are TRBV7-2 and TRBJ1-5, with 10 bases fitting TRBD1. V lost 2 bases, J lost 7 bases, and 2 bases stayed unmatched. The CDR3 loop spans 14 amino acids. Per germline, CDR1 SGHTA and CDR2 FQGNSA. Here the CDR3 reads CASSLRDRGQPQHF. CDR3 in DNA: TGTGCCAGCAGCTTACGGGACAGGGGACAGCCCCAGCATTTT.

This clone is medium-sized in the sample. Other nucleotide sequences from this sample produce the same CDR3. The chain uses TRBV6-1 and TRBJ1-5; D is undetermined. This CDR3 contains 14 residues. Germline CDR1 is MNHNS and CDR2 is SASEGT. The V end lost 4 bases, the J end lost 0 bases, and 7 bases lay between the germline ends. CDR3 nucleotides: TGTGCCAGCAGTGGTCAGAATAGCAATCAGCCCCAGCATTTT. Amino acid sequence: CASSGQNSNQPQHF.

The gene calls are TRBV6-5 and TRBJ1-2; D call uncertain. The CDR3 spans 12 residues. The V end lost 6 bases, the J end lost 2 bases, and 7 bases lay between the germline ends. In germline, CDR1 is MNHEY, CDR2 SVGAGI. CDR3 sequence: CASRETNYGYTF. The CDR3 bases are TGTGCCAGCAGGGAGACCAACTATGGCTACACCTTC.